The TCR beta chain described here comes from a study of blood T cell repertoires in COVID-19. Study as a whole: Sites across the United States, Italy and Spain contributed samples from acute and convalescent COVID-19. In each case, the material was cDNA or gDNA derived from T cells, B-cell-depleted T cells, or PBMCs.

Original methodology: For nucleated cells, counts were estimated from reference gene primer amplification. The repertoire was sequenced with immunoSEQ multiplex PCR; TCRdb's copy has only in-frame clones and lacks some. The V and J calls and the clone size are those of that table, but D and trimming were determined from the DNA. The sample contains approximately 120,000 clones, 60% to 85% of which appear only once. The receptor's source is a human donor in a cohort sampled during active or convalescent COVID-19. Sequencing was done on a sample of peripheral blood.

The DNA of the CDR3 is TGTGCCAGCTCACGTGGCACGGGAGGGGCTACGAACACCGGGGAGCTGTTTTTT. The encoded protein is CASSRGTGGATNTGELFF. V usage is TRBV18 and J usage is TRBJ2-2; TRBD2 matches at 8 bases. Germline assignment: CDR1 KGHSH and CDR2 LQKENI. The J segment lost 0 bases and the V segment lost 4 bases, leaving 10 bases of the junction unmatched. The CDR3 loop spans 18 amino acids.